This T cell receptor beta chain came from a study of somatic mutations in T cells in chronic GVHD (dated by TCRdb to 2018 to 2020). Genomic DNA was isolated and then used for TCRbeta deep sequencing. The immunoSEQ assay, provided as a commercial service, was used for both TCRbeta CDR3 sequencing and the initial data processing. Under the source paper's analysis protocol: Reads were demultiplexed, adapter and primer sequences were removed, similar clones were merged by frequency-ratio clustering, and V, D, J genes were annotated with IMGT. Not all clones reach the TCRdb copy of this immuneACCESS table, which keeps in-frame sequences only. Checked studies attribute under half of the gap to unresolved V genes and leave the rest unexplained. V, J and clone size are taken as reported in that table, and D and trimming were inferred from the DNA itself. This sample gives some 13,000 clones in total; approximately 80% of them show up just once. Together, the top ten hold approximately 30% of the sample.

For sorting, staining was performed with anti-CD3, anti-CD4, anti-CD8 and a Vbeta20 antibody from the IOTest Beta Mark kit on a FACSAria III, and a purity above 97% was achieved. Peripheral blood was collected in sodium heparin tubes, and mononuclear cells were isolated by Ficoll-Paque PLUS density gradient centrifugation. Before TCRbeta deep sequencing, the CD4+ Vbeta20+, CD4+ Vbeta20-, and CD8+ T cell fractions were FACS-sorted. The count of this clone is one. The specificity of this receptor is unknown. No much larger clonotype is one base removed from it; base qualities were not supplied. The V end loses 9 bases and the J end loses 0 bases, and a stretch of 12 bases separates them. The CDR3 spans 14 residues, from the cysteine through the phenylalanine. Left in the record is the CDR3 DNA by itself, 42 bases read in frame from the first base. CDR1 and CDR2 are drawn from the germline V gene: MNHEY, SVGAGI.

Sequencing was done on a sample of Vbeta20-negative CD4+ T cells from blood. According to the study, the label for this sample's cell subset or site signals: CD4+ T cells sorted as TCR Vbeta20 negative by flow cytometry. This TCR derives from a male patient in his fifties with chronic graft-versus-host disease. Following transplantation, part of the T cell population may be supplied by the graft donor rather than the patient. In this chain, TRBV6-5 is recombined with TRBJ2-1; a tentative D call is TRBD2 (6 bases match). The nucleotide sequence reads TGTGCCAGTTCAGGAGGGATCTCCTACAATGAGCAGTTCTTC. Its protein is CASSGGISYNEQFF.